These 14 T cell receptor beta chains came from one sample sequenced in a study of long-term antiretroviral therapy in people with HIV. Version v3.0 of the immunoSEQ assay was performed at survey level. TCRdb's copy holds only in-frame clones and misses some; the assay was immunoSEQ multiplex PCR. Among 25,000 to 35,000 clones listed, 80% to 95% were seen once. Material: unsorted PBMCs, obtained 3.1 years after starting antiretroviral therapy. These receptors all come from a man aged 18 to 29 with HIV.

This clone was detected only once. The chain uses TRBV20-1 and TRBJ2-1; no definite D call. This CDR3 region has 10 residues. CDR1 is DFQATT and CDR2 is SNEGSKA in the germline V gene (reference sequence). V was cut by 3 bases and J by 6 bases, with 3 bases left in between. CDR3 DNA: TGCAGTGCTAGTCTCAATGAGCAGTTCTTC. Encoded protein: CSASLNEQFF.

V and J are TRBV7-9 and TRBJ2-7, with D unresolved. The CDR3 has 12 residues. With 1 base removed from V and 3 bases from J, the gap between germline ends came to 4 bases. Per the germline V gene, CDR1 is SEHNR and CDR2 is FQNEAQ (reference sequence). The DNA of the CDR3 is TGTGCCAGCAGCTTAGATATCTACGAGCAGTACTTC. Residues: CASSLDIYEQYF.

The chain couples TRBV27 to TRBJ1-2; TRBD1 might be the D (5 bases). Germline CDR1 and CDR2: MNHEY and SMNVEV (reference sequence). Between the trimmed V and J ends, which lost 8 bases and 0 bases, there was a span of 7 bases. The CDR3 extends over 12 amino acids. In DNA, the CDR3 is TGTGCCAGCCTGGACACTAACTATGGCTACACCTTC. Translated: CASLDTNYGYTF.

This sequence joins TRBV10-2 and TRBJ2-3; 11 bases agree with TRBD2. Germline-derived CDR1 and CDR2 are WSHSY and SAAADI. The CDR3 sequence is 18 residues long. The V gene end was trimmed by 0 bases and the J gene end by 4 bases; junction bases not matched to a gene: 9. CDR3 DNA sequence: TGCGCCAGCAGTGAGTCCCGCCTAGCGGGGGGAAACGCAGATACGCAGTATTTT. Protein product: CASSESRLAGGNADTQYF.

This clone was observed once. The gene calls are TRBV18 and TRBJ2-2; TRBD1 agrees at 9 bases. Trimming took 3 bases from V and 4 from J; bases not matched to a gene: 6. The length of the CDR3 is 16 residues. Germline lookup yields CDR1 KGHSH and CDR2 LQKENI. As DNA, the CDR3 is TGTGCCAGCTCACCTCTACAGGGGGCTCGCACCGGGGAGCTGTTTTTT. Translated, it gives CASSPLQGARTGELFF.

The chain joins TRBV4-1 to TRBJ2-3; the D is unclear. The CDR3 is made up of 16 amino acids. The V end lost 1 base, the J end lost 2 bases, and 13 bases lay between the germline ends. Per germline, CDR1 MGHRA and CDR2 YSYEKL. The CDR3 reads CASSQGLGRTTDTQYF. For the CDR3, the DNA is TGCGCCAGCAGCCAAGGGTTAGGACGGACCACAGATACGCAGTATTTT.

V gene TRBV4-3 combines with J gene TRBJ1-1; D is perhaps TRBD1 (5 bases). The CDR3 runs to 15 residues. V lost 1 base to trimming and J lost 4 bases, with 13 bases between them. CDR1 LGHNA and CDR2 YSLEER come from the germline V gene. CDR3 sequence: CASSQVDGGGTEAFF. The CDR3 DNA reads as TGCGCCAGCAGCCAAGTAGACGGTGGGGGCACTGAAGCTTTCTTT.

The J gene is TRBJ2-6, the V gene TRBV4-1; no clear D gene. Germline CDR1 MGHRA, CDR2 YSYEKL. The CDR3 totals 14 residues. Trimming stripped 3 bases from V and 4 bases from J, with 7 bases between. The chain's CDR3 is CASSHGAGANVLTF. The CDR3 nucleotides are TGCGCCAGCAGCCATGGTGCCGGGGCCAACGTCCTGACTTTC.

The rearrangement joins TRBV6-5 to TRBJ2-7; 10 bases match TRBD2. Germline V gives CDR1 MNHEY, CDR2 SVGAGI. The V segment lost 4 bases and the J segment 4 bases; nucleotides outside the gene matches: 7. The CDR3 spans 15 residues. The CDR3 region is CASSSPLAGFYEQYF. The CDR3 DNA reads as TGTGCCAGCAGTTCCCCACTAGCGGGATTTTACGAGCAGTACTTC.

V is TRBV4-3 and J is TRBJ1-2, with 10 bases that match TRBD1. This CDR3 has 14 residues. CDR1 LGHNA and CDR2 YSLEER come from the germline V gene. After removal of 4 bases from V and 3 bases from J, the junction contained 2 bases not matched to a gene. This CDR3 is CASSLDRGDYGYTF. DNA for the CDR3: TGCGCCAGCAGCCTGGACAGGGGGGACTATGGCTACACCTTC.

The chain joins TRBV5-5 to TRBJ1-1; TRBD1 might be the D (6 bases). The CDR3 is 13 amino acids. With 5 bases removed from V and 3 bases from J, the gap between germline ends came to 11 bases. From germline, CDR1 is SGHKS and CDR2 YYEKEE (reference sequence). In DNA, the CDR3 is TGTGCCAGCAGGAACAGGGTAGACACTGAAGCTTTCTTT. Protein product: CASRNRVDTEAFF.

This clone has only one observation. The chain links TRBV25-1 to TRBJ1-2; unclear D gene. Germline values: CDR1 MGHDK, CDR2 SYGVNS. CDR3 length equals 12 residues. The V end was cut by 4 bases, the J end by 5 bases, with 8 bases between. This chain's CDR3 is CASSGPDYGYTF. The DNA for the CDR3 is TGTGCCAGCAGTGGACCGGATTATGGCTACACCTTC.

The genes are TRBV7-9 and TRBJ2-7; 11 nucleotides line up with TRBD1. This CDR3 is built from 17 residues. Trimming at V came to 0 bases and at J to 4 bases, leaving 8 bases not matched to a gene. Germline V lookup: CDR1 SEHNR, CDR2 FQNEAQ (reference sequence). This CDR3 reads CASSLATGGQGGYEQYF. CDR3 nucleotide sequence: TGTGCCAGCAGCTTAGCTACAGGGGGACAGGGGGGATACGAGCAGTACTTC.

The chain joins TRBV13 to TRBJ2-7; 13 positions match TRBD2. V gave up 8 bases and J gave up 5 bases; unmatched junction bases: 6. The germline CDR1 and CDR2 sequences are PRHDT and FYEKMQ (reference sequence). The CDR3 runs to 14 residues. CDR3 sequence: CASLLAGGPHEQYF. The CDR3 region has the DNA TGTGCCAGCCTACTAGCGGGAGGGCCCCACGAGCAGTACTTC.